The rows below give T cell receptor beta chains drawn from one sample of a study of shared clonotypes between healthy human individuals. TCRdb keeps only in-frame clones here, not all; method: immunoSEQ multiplex PCR. This repertoire shows 2,100,000 or so clones, approximately 94% found once; its top ten account for roughly 0.13%. The sequenced sample consisted of naive CD4+ T cells sorted from blood. These receptors came from a young man in good health. CDR3s include the opening cysteine and the closing phenylalanine or tryptophan. A D gene is named only where the DNA matches it firmly. Clone size is given for some rows only: seen once, a few or many times, or a class if the clone is expanded.

d_call clone_size j_call v_call cdr3_nt cdr3_aa
- - TRBJ2-6 TRBV19 TGTGCCAGTAGGCGTGATATAGCTGGGGCCAACGTCCTGACTTTC CASRRDIAGANVLTF
- few TRBJ2-7 TRBV6-5 TGTGCCAGCAGTTTATCGGGGGAGCAGTACTTC CASSLSGEQYF
- - TRBJ1-6 TRBV9 TGTGCCAGCAGCCCTGAGGGATATAATTCACCCCTCCACTTT CASSPEGYNSPLHF
TRBD1 - TRBJ1-5 TRBV28 TGTGCCAGCAGTTTAATTTCCGGGACAGCCCTTTATCAGCCCCAGCATTTT CASSLISGTALYQPQHF
- - TRBJ2-3 TRBV11-2 TGTGCCAGCAGCTTAGCGGGTAGCGGTAGCACAGATACGCAGTATTTT CASSLAGSGSTDTQYF
TRBD1 - TRBJ1-2 TRBV30 TGTGCCTGGAGTCTAGGGACAGGGGGTTGGTATGGCTACACCTTC CAWSLGTGGWYGYTF
- once TRBJ1-2 TRBV28 TGTGCCAGCAGTTTCAGGTCCGGTCTCTATGGCTACACCTTC CASSFRSGLYGYTF
TRBD1 - TRBJ2-1 TRBV2 TGTGCCAGCAGGGATACCGGGACAGGGTCCTACAATGAGCAGTTCTTC CASRDTGTGSYNEQFF
TRBD2 - TRBJ2-1 TRBV5-1 TGCGCCAGCTCAGCAGGTACCCCGACTAGCGGGGGGAACGAGCAGTTCTTC CASSAGTPTSGGNEQFF
TRBD1 - TRBJ2-1 TRBV11-2 TGTGCCAGCAGCTCACTCCCCTTGGACAGGGAGGATGAGCAGTTCTTC CASSSLPLDREDEQFF
- - TRBJ1-2 TRBV9 TGTGCCAGCAGCGTAGCTCCGGACCGGGTTAACTATGGCTACACCTTC CASSVAPDRVNYGYTF
- - TRBJ2-7 TRBV5-1 TGCGCCAGCAGCTTGGAGGGGACGCTGACCTTGGGCTACGAGCAGTACTTC CASSLEGTLTLGYEQYF
TRBD1 - TRBJ1-2 TRBV6-6 TGTGCCAGCAGCTCCCCGACAGGGGTTGGCTACACCTTC CASSSPTGVGYTF
- - TRBJ2-5 TRBV28 TGTGCCAGCAGGGGCCTTTCCACGGCGGCCCCCGGGGAGACCCAGTACTTC CASRGLSTAAPGETQYF
- once TRBJ1-1 TRBV30 TGTGCCTGGAGCAGGGGATTGAACACTGAAGCTTTCTTT CAWSRGLNTEAFF
- - TRBJ1-4 TRBV5-4 TGTGCCAGCAGCCCCCGGGGGTCTGGAAGGAAGCTGTTTTTT CASSPRGSGRKLFF
- - TRBJ2-7 TRBV30 TGTGCCTGGAGTGTACTCATGTTTTTCGGGACCGCCGCCGGCGTACACGAGCAGTACTTC CAWSVLMFFGTAAGVHEQYF
TRBD2 - TRBJ2-7 TRBV18 TGTGCCAGCTCACCACCCGGGACTACTGTCTACGAGCAGTACTTC CASSPPGTTVYEQYF
TRBD1 - TRBJ1-2 TRBV19 TGTGCCAGTAGGCAAGGGGGCGACTATGGCTACACCTTC CASRQGGDYGYTF
TRBD1 - TRBJ1-1 TRBV6-6 TGTGCCAGCAGGGGGACAGGGACTAACACTGAAGCTTTCTTT CASRGTGTNTEAFF
- - TRBJ2-1 TRBV4-3 TGCGCCAGCAGCCGACTAGATCGGGACAATGAGCAGTTCTTC CASSRLDRDNEQFF
- - TRBJ2-2 TRBV5-1 TGCGCCAGCAGCTTCCCCCGGGACTCTGACACCGTGGGGGAGCTGTTTTTT CASSFPRDSDTVGELFF
- - TRBJ2-3 TRBV5-1 TGCGCCAGCAGCTTGGAGGGGCTAGCCTCAGATACGCAGTATTTT CASSLEGLASDTQYF
- - TRBJ2-5 TRBV5-1 TGCGCCAGCACCTTGAATCAAGAGACCCAGTACTTC CASTLNQETQYF
- - TRBJ2-7 TRBV6-1 TGTGCCAGCTTTTTCACGGGGAAGGACGAGCAGTACTTC CASFFTGKDEQYF
- - TRBJ2-5 TRBV19 TGTGCCAGTAGTATAATGGGGGGCCAAGAGACCCAGTACTTC CASSIMGGQETQYF
TRBD1 - TRBJ1-1 TRBV27 TGTGCCAGCAGTTTATCGGGGACAGGGCACACTGAAGCTTTCTTT CASSLSGTGHTEAFF
- - TRBJ2-7 TRBV2 TGTGCCAGCGGCAACAGGAGGGGTGAGCAGTACTTC CASGNRRGEQYF
- - TRBJ1-5 TRBV27 TGTGCCACCCCAAGACGGGCCAACCATAGCAATCAGCCCCAGCATTTT CATPRRANHSNQPQHF
- - TRBJ1-2 TRBV10-3 TGTGCCATCAGTGAAAGAGAAGCTATGGGTGGCTACACCTTC CAISEREAMGGYTF
TRBD1 - TRBJ1-4 TRBV30 TGTGCCTGGAGGAGGACAGGGAGCGTGTTTCGGGAAAAACTGTTTTTT CAWRRTGSVFREKLFF
TRBD2 - TRBJ2-4 TRBV4-1 TGCGCCAGCAGCCATTACGGCGGGGGGGCCTTAGCCAAAAACATTCAGTACTTC CASSHYGGGALAKNIQYF
TRBD2 - TRBJ2-7 TRBV6-5 TGTGCCAGCAGTTACGGCGGGGGACCGTTCTTCGGGCAGTACTTC CASSYGGGPFFGQYF
TRBD1 once TRBJ1-1 TRBV27 TGTGCCAGCAGTCCCTGGACAGGGAACACTGAAGCTTTCTTT CASSPWTGNTEAFF
- - TRBJ1-3 TRBV18 TGTGCCAGCTCACCCGACAGCGGCTCTGGAAACACCATATATTTT CASSPDSGSGNTIYF
- - TRBJ2-2 TRBV30 TGTGCCTGGAGTGTACGACGCTCGAACACCGGGGAGCTGTTTTTT CAWSVRRSNTGELFF
TRBD1 - TRBJ1-2 TRBV5-4 TGTGCCAGCAGCTTGGGACAGGGAGTTAACTATGGCTACACCTTC CASSLGQGVNYGYTF
- - TRBJ2-2 TRBV6-1 TGTGCCAGCAGTGAAGGGTCTAGCCCGAGCGGGGAGCTGTTTTTT CASSEGSSPSGELFF
- once TRBJ1-5 TRBV7-8 TGTGCCAGCAGCTTAGAGTCAGGGTTGGATCAGCCCCAGCATTTT CASSLESGLDQPQHF
- - TRBJ2-2 TRBV5-1 TGCGCCAGCAGCTTGGGGCGGACGTTCACCGGGGAGCTGTTTTTT CASSLGRTFTGELFF
- - TRBJ1-3 TRBV30 TGTGCCTGGAGTGCCATCCGGGCCGGAAACACCATATATTTT CAWSAIRAGNTIYF
- - TRBJ1-2 TRBV2 TGTGCCAGCAGTGAAACGGCTTTAATCAAATCCTATGGCTACACCTTC CASSETALIKSYGYTF
TRBD1 - TRBJ2-1 TRBV10-2 TGCGCCAGCAGGGGGGACAGGGACAATGAGCAGTTCTTC CASRGDRDNEQFF
TRBD1 - TRBJ1-4 TRBV28 TGTGCCAGCAGTTTGGACAGGGTTGGAGAAAAACTGTTTTTT CASSLDRVGEKLFF
- - TRBJ1-5 TRBV28 TGTGCCAGCAGGGGATGGACAGTGGCCCAGGGACAGCCCCAGCATTTT CASRGWTVAQGQPQHF
TRBD1 - TRBJ1-1 TRBV27 TGTGCCAGCAGTTCCCCAGGGGGCGCCCCCCCCACTGAAGCTTTCTTT CASSSPGGAPPTEAFF
TRBD1 - TRBJ1-2 TRBV28 TGTGCCAGCAGTTCCCCCCCCGGACAGGGGCATGGCTACACCTTC CASSSPPGQGHGYTF
- - TRBJ2-7 TRBV5-4 TGTGCCAGCAGCTTGGCGGCGGGACGGCCAGCAAACTCACCTTCCTACGAGCAGTACTTC CASSLAAGRPANSPSYEQYF